The rows below give T cell receptor beta chains drawn from one sample of a study of vaccination effects on CD4 cells after COVID-19. The assay was immunoSEQ multiplex PCR, and TCRdb's table has in-frame clones only and misses some. The top ten hold around 1.4% of the sample, which has approximately 25,000 clones, around 82% seen once. These receptors' antigens are unknown. The material was CD4+ T cells from PBMCs cultured with HCoV-NL63 spike peptides, obtained after COVID-19 vaccination. Every receptor here comes from a human donor who received a COVID-19 vaccine. Some clones in this sample may be carry-over from other donors' samples. The CDR3 runs from the conserved cysteine through the conserved F or W. Fields, in order: V gene, D gene, clone size, J gene, CDR3 DNA, CDR3 protein. A D gene is named only where the DNA matches it firmly. Some rows have no size entry. The others give once, few or many, or a class for an expanded clone.

TRBV14	-	-	TRBJ2-5	TGTGCCAGCAGCCCCTCGGGCTTGAGGATAAAGCAAGAGACCCAGTACTTC	CASSPSGLRIKQETQYF
TRBV7-3	-	-	TRBJ2-6	TGTGCCAGCAGCTTTAAATCTGGGGCCAACGTCCTGACTTTC	CASSFKSGANVLTF
TRBV5-1	-	-	TRBJ2-3	TGCGCCAGCAGACCAGGGACAACAGATACGCAGTATTTT	CASRPGTTDTQYF
TRBV19	TRBD2	-	TRBJ2-1	TGTGCCAGTAGTATGGGGGTCTGGTCGCGGGGGGTCTACAATGAGCAGTTCTTC	CASSMGVWSRGVYNEQFF
TRBV4-3	-	-	TRBJ2-3	TGCGCCAGCAGTCAACAGGGAGGGGACGCAGATACGCAGTATTTT	CASSQQGGDADTQYF
TRBV18	-	-	TRBJ1-2	TGTGCCAGCTCACCTTACGGAGGATCGGGGACACTAAACTATGGCTACACCTTC	CASSPYGGSGTLNYGYTF
TRBV6-1	-	-	TRBJ1-6	TGTGCCAGCAGTGAATATATTAATTCACCCCTCCACTTT	CASSEYINSPLHF
TRBV18	TRBD2	-	TRBJ2-3	TGTGCCAGCTCACTTGGACTAGCGGGGGCCACAGATACGCAGTATTTT	CASSLGLAGATDTQYF
TRBV5-4	TRBD1	-	TRBJ2-3	TGTGCCAGCAGCTTGGTACAGGGGGTCCCAGATACGCAGTATTTT	CASSLVQGVPDTQYF
TRBV30	-	-	TRBJ2-3	TGTGCCTGGAGACAGGCGGATACGCAGTATTTT	CAWRQADTQYF
TRBV7-5	-	few	TRBJ2-1	TGTGCCAGAAGCTTAGCCCGTCCTCGTCCAGAGAATGAGCAGTTCTTC	CARSLARPRPENEQFF
TRBV14	-	-	TRBJ1-1	TGTGCCAGCAGCCAACAACCCGGGGGGAACACTGAAGCTTTCTTT	CASSQQPGGNTEAFF
TRBV4-1	-	-	TRBJ1-6	TGCGCCAGCAGCCAAGATTTGGGGGGCTCTAATTCACCCCTCCACTTT	CASSQDLGGSNSPLHF
TRBV5-1	-	-	TRBJ2-2	TGCGCCAGCAGCTTGGTGTCCGGACAGACGAACACCGGGGAGCTGTTTTTT	CASSLVSGQTNTGELFF
TRBV3-1/TRBV3-2	-	few	TRBJ1-3	TGTGCCAGTACACCGGGACACCAAAACACCATATATTTT	CASTPGHQNTIYF
TRBV7-2	TRBD1	-	TRBJ1-4	TGTGCCAGCAGCTCGGACAGGGACGAAAAACTGTTTTTT	CASSSDRDEKLFF
TRBV4-1	-	once	TRBJ1-3	TGCGCCAGCAGCCAAACAGGGTATGGTGGAAACACCATATATTTT	CASSQTGYGGNTIYF
TRBV7-9	-	-	TRBJ2-2	TGTGCCAGCGAAGGCGGGGAGCTGTTTTTT	CASEGGELFF
TRBV12-3/TRBV12-4	-	-	TRBJ1-1	TGTGCCAGCAGTTTCCGGACAGAGACTGAAGCTTTCTTT	CASSFRTETEAFF
TRBV6-2/TRBV6-3	-	-	TRBJ2-3	TGTGCCAGCAGTTACAGGCTTTCGGATACGCAGTATTTT	CASSYRLSDTQYF
TRBV7-2	-	-	TRBJ1-2	TGTGCCAGCAGCCCATCTTCAGGCCCTGGCTATGGCTACACCTTC	CASSPSSGPGYGYTF
TRBV27	TRBD1	-	TRBJ2-5	TGTGCCAGCAGAGGGGGCGCGGAGACCCAGTACTTC	CASRGGAETQYF
TRBV5-6	-	-	TRBJ2-2	TGTGCCAGCAGCTTGCGGGGAGGGAACACCGGGGAGCTGTTTTTT	CASSLRGGNTGELFF
TRBV28	-	-	TRBJ2-7	TGTGCCAGCAGTTTTTACGAAGGTCCAACCTACGAGCAGTACTTC	CASSFYEGPTYEQYF
TRBV18	-	-	TRBJ1-6	TGTGCCAGCTCACGAGGGGGGGATTCACCCCTCCACTTT	CASSRGGDSPLHF
TRBV5-4	-	-	TRBJ2-3	TGTGCCAGCAGCTTGCGTGTCGCGGCCCCCACAGATACGCAGTATTTT	CASSLRVAAPTDTQYF
TRBV9	TRBD1	-	TRBJ1-5	TGTGCCAGCAGCGTAGAGGGGGCCTATAATCAGCCCCAGCATTTT	CASSVEGAYNQPQHF
TRBV19	-	few	TRBJ1-2	TGTGCCAGTAGTATTTACGGGGGAAACTATGGCTACACCTTC	CASSIYGGNYGYTF
TRBV27	-	-	TRBJ2-5	TGTGCCAGCAGTTTGCGGGGGCTACAAGAGACCCAGTACTTC	CASSLRGLQETQYF
TRBV28	-	-	TRBJ2-5	TGTGCCAGCAGTACCAGGGGTTTTAGGGAGACCCAGTACTTC	CASSTRGFRETQYF
TRBV30	-	-	TRBJ1-5	TGTGCCTGGGGACCGAAAGGCAATCAGCCCCAGCATTTT	CAWGPKGNQPQHF
TRBV27	TRBD1	-	TRBJ1-2	TGTGCCAGCAGTACATTAACCGGGACAGTCTATGGCTACACCTTC	CASSTLTGTVYGYTF
TRBV6-5	-	-	TRBJ1-1	TGTGCCAGCAGTCCCTATACAGTGATAGCCACTGAAGCTTTCTTT	CASSPYTVIATEAFF
TRBV7-9	-	few	TRBJ1-6	TGTGCCAGCAGCGACAAGGTCGGGAATTCACCCCTCCACTTT	CASSDKVGNSPLHF
TRBV7-3	-	-	TRBJ2-3	TGTGCCAGCAGCAGGGACACCTTCACAGATACGCAGTATTTT	CASSRDTFTDTQYF
TRBV7-2	-	few	TRBJ1-5	TGTGCCAGCAGCCCCCGTAACTCGCCCCAGCATTTT	CASSPRNSPQHF
TRBV18	-	-	TRBJ1-2	TGTGCCAGCTCACCGGGCGGGGGACTCTATGGCTACACCTTC	CASSPGGGLYGYTF
TRBV6-5	TRBD1	-	TRBJ1-3	TGTGCCAGCAGGACAGGGGTAGGAAACACCATATATTTT	CASRTGVGNTIYF
TRBV2	-	once	TRBJ2-5	TGTGCCAGCAGTAAGGTCCGGGAGACCCAGTACTTC	CASSKVRETQYF
TRBV5-8	-	-	TRBJ2-3	TGTGCCAGCCCTTCGGTCGGGCAGGTGGGCACAGATACGCAGTATTTT	CASPSVGQVGTDTQYF
TRBV5-4	TRBD1	-	TRBJ1-1	TGTGCCAGCAGCTTGGAAAACAGGGGACCTGAAGCTTTCTTT	CASSLENRGPEAFF
TRBV4-1	-	-	TRBJ2-2	TGCGCCAGCAGCCAAGAGAACGTCGGGGAGCTGTTTTTT	CASSQENVGELFF
TRBV5-1	TRBD1	once	TRBJ1-1	TGCGCCAGCAGCTTGGCCGGGACAGAAAACACTGAAGCTTTCTTT	CASSLAGTENTEAFF
TRBV6-5	-	-	TRBJ1-2	TGTGCCAGCAGCACTGCCCAGGGAGTCTATGGCTACACCTTC	CASSTAQGVYGYTF
TRBV18	TRBD1	-	TRBJ2-5	TGTGCCAGCTCACAAGACAGGGTGCAAGAGACCCAGTACTTC	CASSQDRVQETQYF
TRBV28	-	-	TRBJ1-4	TGTGCCAGCAGTTTGATACGGAGGGGTTCGGAAAAACTGTTTTTT	CASSLIRRGSEKLFF
TRBV15	-	-	TRBJ2-6	TGTGCCACCAGCAGAAGGGATTCCGGGGCCAACGTCCTGACTTTC	CATSRRDSGANVLTF
TRBV9	-	-	TRBJ2-1	TGTGCCAGCAGCGTAGCCCCGGGACTCGACAGCGGTGAGCAGTTCTTC	CASSVAPGLDSGEQFF
TRBV7-9	TRBD2	-	TRBJ2-2	TGTGCCAGCAGCTTGAGAGGGGTAGCGGGGGATACGAACACCGGGGAGCTGTTTTTT	CASSLRGVAGDTNTGELFF
TRBV5-4	-	-	TRBJ1-1	TGTGCCAGCAGCACCTCGACAGGGAACACTGAAGCTTTCTTT	CASSTSTGNTEAFF
TRBV7-2	-	-	TRBJ2-5	TGTGCCAGCAGCCCCCAAGAGACCCAGTACTTC	CASSPQETQYF
TRBV7-3	-	-	TRBJ2-1	TGTGCCAGCAGCCCGGACTACACATACAATGAGCAGTTCTTC	CASSPDYTYNEQFF